The rows below give T cell receptor beta chains drawn from one sample of a study of T cells in Graves' hyperthyroidism and ophthalmopathy. MiXCR was run by TCRdb on the multiplex PCR reads, yielding one entry per CDR3 protein. The sample gives over 400,000 distinct CDR3 sequences, approximately 23% of which show up once; 45% to 55% is in the top ten. The sequenced sample was blood. These receptor sequences come from a woman in her seventies with Graves' ophthalmopathy. Both conserved end residues are part of each CDR3. A D gene is named only where the DNA matches it firmly. The size of a clone is reported for some rows only, either as once, few or many, or as a class for expanded clones.

cdr3_nt | cdr3_aa | clone_size | j_call | v_call | d_call
TGCAGTGCCTCGACTAGCGAAGGGGGCACAGATACGCAGTATTTT | CSASTSEGGTDTQYF | . | TRBJ2-3 | TRBV20-1 | TRBD2
TGTGCCAGCTCACCACTGACAGGGCTTGGTGGCTACACCTTC | CASSPLTGLGGYTF | . | TRBJ1-2 | TRBV18 | TRBD1
TGTGCCTGGAGAAGAGGGAGGGGCTACGAGCAGTACTTC | CAWRRGRGYEQYF | few | TRBJ2-7 | TRBV30 | TRBD2
TGTGCCAGCTCCCCCGGGCTCCTTTCCAATGAGCAGTTCTTC | CASSPGLLSNEQFF | many | TRBJ2-1 | TRBV18 | .
TGTGCCAGTAGTCATTTCTCCTCGACAGGGGATTCACCCCTCCACTTT | CASSHFSSTGDSPLHF | few | TRBJ1-6 | TRBV19 | TRBD1
TGTGCTAGTGGTGAACAGGGAATCGGCTATGGCTACACCTTC | CASGEQGIGYGYTF | . | TRBJ1-2 | TRBV12-5 | .
TGTGCCAGCAGTGAGTCAGGGGGATCGCCCCAGCATTTT | CASSESGGSPQHF | few | TRBJ1-5 | TRBV2 | TRBD1
TGCGCCAGCAGCTTGACCGCGGTGAACACTGAAGCTTTCTTT | CASSLTAVNTEAFF | . | TRBJ1-1 | TRBV5-1 | .
TGTGCCAGCAGCAGACTAGCGAGTAGCACAGATACGCAGTATTTT | CASSRLASSTDTQYF | . | TRBJ2-3 | TRBV7-2 | TRBD2
TGTGCCAGCAGCCTGGACAGGACGAACACTGAAGCTTTCTTT | CASSLDRTNTEAFF | many | TRBJ1-1 | TRBV5-1 | TRBD1
TGTGCCAGCACCCTACGGGGGACCGGGGAGCTGTTTTTT | CASTLRGTGELFF | many | TRBJ2-2 | TRBV6-2/TRBV6-3 | .
TGTGCCAGCAGCCCTCCGGGACACCCAGCGAGTGAAGCTTTCTTT | CASSPPGHPASEAFF | many | TRBJ1-1 | TRBV7-3 | .
TGCGCCAGCAGCCCTTCTCCGGGACCTGAGGAGACCCAGTACTTC | CASSPSPGPEETQYF | . | TRBJ2-5 | TRBV5-1 | .
TGTGCCAGCAGCTTGAGCGGGACAGGGAGGACTGAAGCTTTCTTT | CASSLSGTGRTEAFF | many | TRBJ1-1 | TRBV2 | TRBD1
TGTGCCAGCAGTCTACGGGACACACGGATAGCGGGCAATCAGCCCCAGCATTTT | CASSLRDTRIAGNQPQHF | few | TRBJ1-5 | TRBV12-3/TRBV12-4 | .
TGTGCCAGCAGCTCGGGACTAGCGGGGCTAGAGCAGTACTTC | CASSSGLAGLEQYF | . | TRBJ2-7 | TRBV11-1 | TRBD2
TGTGCCAGCAGCTTATATGAGGACACTGAAGCTTTCTTT | CASSLYEDTEAFF | . | TRBJ1-1 | TRBV7-9 | .
TGTGCCAGCAGCGTACAGGGGACCACGAACACCGGGGAGCTGTTTTTT | CASSVQGTTNTGELFF | . | TRBJ2-2 | TRBV9 | .
TGCAGTGCTAGAGACGCCGGACCTGCGGAGCCCCAGCATTTT | CSARDAGPAEPQHF | many | TRBJ1-5 | TRBV20-1 | .
TGCGCCAGCAGCTTGCGGGGCAGGGGGGACGAGCAGTACTTC | CASSLRGRGDEQYF | . | TRBJ2-7 | TRBV5-1 | .
TGTGCCACCCGCCGGTGGCGAGAGAACACTGAAGCTTTCTTT | CATRRWRENTEAFF | few | TRBJ1-1 | TRBV27 | .
TGTGCCAGCAGCCCCCCAGGGTCGGAAAAGGTCTATGGCTACACCTTC | CASSPPGSEKVYGYTF | . | TRBJ1-2 | TRBV11-3 | .
TGCGCCAGCAGCCAAGAAAGGACTAGCGGGGTATACAATGAGCAGTTCTTC | CASSQERTSGVYNEQFF | few | TRBJ2-1 | TRBV4-1 | TRBD2
TGTGCCACCAGTCGGGACGGCGCGTACAATGAGCAGTTCTTC | CATSRDGAYNEQFF | . | TRBJ2-1 | TRBV24-1 | .
TGTGCCAGCAGGCCTCGGGACAGGGTGGTTTCACCCCTCCACTTT | CASRPRDRVVSPLHF | many | TRBJ1-6 | TRBV28 | TRBD1
TGTGCCAGCAGGGCCAGAGACTTGGGAGTCAATCAGCCCCAGCATTTT | CASRARDLGVNQPQHF | . | TRBJ1-5 | TRBV6-1 | .
TGTGCCAGCAGCTCCGACAGGGGAAGCACAGATACGCAGTATTTT | CASSSDRGSTDTQYF | many | TRBJ2-3 | TRBV7-2 | TRBD1
TGTGCCAGCAGTTTTCTAGGGGAGCTGTTTTTT | CASSFLGELFF | many | TRBJ2-2 | TRBV12-3/TRBV12-4 | .
TGTGCCAGCAGTGAATGGGTGGCCAAAAACATTCAGTACTTC | CASSEWVAKNIQYF | . | TRBJ2-4 | TRBV2 | .
TGTGCCAGCAGTTCCCCCCCAGGGCGCGAGCAGTACTTC | CASSSPPGREQYF | many | TRBJ2-7 | TRBV28 | .